The present TCR beta chain was sequenced within a study of blood T cell repertoires in COVID-19. At the level of the study: There were acute and convalescent COVID-19 samples, and they came from the United States, Italy and Spain.

All enrollees were about 18 to 100 years old and from approximately 24 US areas. Participants classified as exposed had met a COVID-19 case within 2 weeks before study entry. Under the authors' procedure: How many nucleated cells were present was estimated from reference gene primer amplification. Clones were read by immunoSEQ multiplex PCR, and TCRdb kept only the in-frame ones, dropping some. The V and J calls and clone size were taken over from that table, and D and trimming were inferred from the DNA. The sample contains under 300,000 clones, about 85% of which appear only once. This clone has just one count. Trimming removed 6 bases at V and 4 bases at J, with 15 bases between. The CDR3 length is 14 residues. Germline V gene lookup returns CDR1 SNHLY and CDR2 FYNNEI.

This receptor was obtained from a woman in her 50s who had been exposed to COVID-19. The sequenced material came from PBMCs or T cells enriched from blood (not recorded which). The chain has TRBV2 and TRBJ1-1; maybe TRBD1 (6 bases). CDR3 coding DNA: TGTGCCAGCAGGGGGGCCTGGATGAGCACTGAAGCTTTCTTT. It codes for CASRGAWMSTEAFF.